Each of the 28 T cell receptor beta chains below was sequenced from the same sample in a study of blood T cell repertoires in COVID-19. TCRdb's table, derived via immunoSEQ multiplex PCR, lists solely in-frame clones and lacks some. This repertoire shows 330,000 or so clones, more than 70% found once; its top ten account for about 1.9%. The sequencing sample was made of PBMCs or T cells enriched from blood (not recorded which). The origin of the receptors is a man in his forties or fifties in a cohort exposed to, infected with or recovered from COVID-19 (not recorded which).

The CDR3 coding sequence is TGTGCCAGCAGCCAAGCGGAGACTCCCTACAATGAGCAGTTCTTC. It translates to CASSQAETPYNEQFF. The J gene is TRBJ2-1, the V gene TRBV3-1 (or the pseudogene TRBV3-2); D ambiguous. Germline-derived CDR1 and CDR2 are LGHDT and YNNKEL (reference sequence). CDR3 length equals 15 residues. Trimming removed 1 base at V and 2 bases at J, with 9 bases between.

The genes are TRBV3-1 (or the pseudogene TRBV3-2) and TRBJ1-4; 7 bases are shared with TRBD1. The CDR3 consists of 16 residues. The V gene's germline CDR1 is LGHDT and CDR2 YNNKEL (reference sequence). V dropped 1 base and J dropped 6; count of bases not matched to a gene: 8. CDR3 DNA sequence: TGTGCCAGCAGCCAAGTTATGACAGGGCGAGATGAAAAACTGTTTTTT. Its protein product is CASSQVMTGRDEKLFF.

The J gene is TRBJ1-2, the V gene TRBV9, with D maybe TRBD1 (5 bases). Germline-derived CDR1 and CDR2 are SGDLS and YYNGEE. V was cut by 4 bases and J by 3 bases, with 16 bases left in between. The CDR3 loop spans 15 amino acids. As DNA, the CDR3 is TGTGCCAGCAGCCCCATCCCGGGGGGAGACTATGGCTACACCTTC. As protein: CASSPIPGGDYGYTF.

This chain uses TRBV19 with TRBJ1-1; D not resolved. The length of the CDR3 is 13 residues. The germline V and J ends were trimmed by 5 bases and 4 bases, with 11 bases remaining between them. The V gene's germline CDR1 is LNHDA and CDR2 SQIVND (reference sequence). CDR3 DNA sequence: TGTGCCAGTAGTCCGCCGTACATCACTGAAGCTTTCTTT. It is translated as CASSPPYITEAFF. The full variable domain, in which reference TRBV19 and TRBJ1-1 provide the parts outside the CDR3, is DGGITQSPKYLFRKEGQNVTLSCEQNLNHDAMYWYRQDPGQGLRLIYYSQIVNDFQKGDIAEGYSVSREKKESFPLTVTSAQKNPTAFYLCASSPPYITEAFFGQGTRLTVV.

This chain joins TRBV21-1 and TRBJ2-3; the table names TRBD1, a call not compared with the DNA. TRBV21-1 corresponds to a pseudogene. This CDR3 is built from 14 residues. CDR3 sequence: CASSTTGGTDTQYF. CDR3 nucleotides: TGTGCCAGCAGCACCACAGGGGGCACAGATACGCAGTATTTT.

The chain uses TRBV5-1 and TRBJ2-2; 11 positions agree with TRBD1. The CDR3 has 16 residues. Trimming removed 1 base from V and 6 bases from J; junction bases left unmatched: 5. From germline, CDR1 is SGHRS and CDR2 YFSETQ. The CDR3, as DNA: TGCGCCAGCAGCTTGACGGGACAGGGGGATTCCGGGGAGCTGTTTTTT. This gives the protein CASSLTGQGDSGELFF. Filled out from reference TRBV5-1 and TRBJ2-2, the complete variable domain reads KAGVTQTPRYLIKTRGQQVTLSCSPISGHRSVSWYQQTPGQGLQFLFEYFSETQRNKGNFPGRFSGRQFSNSRSEMNVSTLELGDSALYLCASSLTGQGDSGELFFGEGSRLTVL.

About this clone: This could be a read error, since a much larger clone is one nucleotide away. The CDR3 nucleotides are TGTGCCAGCAGTTCAAACTACGAGCAGTACTTC. This encodes CASSSNYEQYF. The rearrangement links TRBV27 to TRBJ2-7; the D is unclear. There are 11 residues in the CDR3. The germline V gene encodes CDR1 MNHEY and CDR2 SMNVEV (reference sequence). The ends were cut back, 4 bases at V and 3 bases at J, with 4 bases in the middle.

This sequence joins TRBV4-1 and TRBJ2-7; 10 nucleotides agree with TRBD2. The CDR3 spans 18 residues. The V gene's germline CDR1 is MGHRA and CDR2 YSYEKL. The ends lost 0 bases at V and 2 bases at J; junction bases unmatched: 10. CDR3: CASSQDHYEAGGTYEQYF. The CDR3 nucleotides read TGCGCCAGCAGCCAAGATCACTACGAAGCGGGAGGGACCTACGAGCAGTACTTC.

The CDR3 nucleotides are TGTGCCATCAGTGACAGGTCGTTGGGTGAAAAACTGTTTTTT. It codes for CAISDRSLGEKLFF. This rearrangement joins TRBV10-3 to TRBJ1-4; the D is unclear. Looked up from germline, CDR1 is ENHRY and CDR2 is SYGVKD. V was trimmed by 3 bases and J by 7 bases, leaving 12 bases between them. The CDR3 spans 14 residues.

V usage is TRBV18 and J usage is TRBJ2-5, with 10 bases that match TRBD1. Germline loops: CDR1 KGHSH, CDR2 LQKENI. V was pared by 2 bases and J by 3 bases, with 3 bases of the junction left unmatched. The CDR3 runs 15 residues. The chain's CDR3 is CASSPGQGVEETQYF. CDR3 coding DNA: TGTGCCAGCTCACCAGGACAGGGGGTGGAAGAGACCCAGTACTTC. Full variable domain (outside the CDR3, taken from reference TRBV18 and TRBJ2-5): NAGVMQNPRHLVRRRGQEARLRCSPMKGHSHVYWYRQLPEEGLKFMVYLQKENIIDESGMPKERFSAEFPKEGPSILRIQQVVRGDSAAYFCASSPGQGVEETQYFGPGTRLLVL.

This chain uses TRBV3-1 (or the pseudogene TRBV3-2) with TRBJ1-1; tentative D call: TRBD1 (5 bases). Germline CDR1 and CDR2: LGHDT and YNNKEL (reference sequence). Trimming removed 5 bases from V and 1 base from J, with 14 bases in between. The CDR3 extends over 15 amino acids. CDR3 protein: CASSSRDSWNTEAFF. CDR3 DNA: TGTGCCAGCAGCTCACGGGACTCTTGGAACACTGAAGCTTTCTTT.

The rearrangement uses TRBV2 and TRBJ2-7; D perhaps matches TRBD1 (5 bases). The CDR3 covers 13 residues. Per the germline V gene, CDR1 is SNHLY and CDR2 is FYNNEI. The V end was cut by 6 bases, the J end by 4 bases, with 13 bases between. The CDR3 DNA is TGTGCCAGCAGAACAGGACATAGGTACGAGCAGTACTTC. This gives the protein CASRTGHRYEQYF.

This rearrangement joins TRBV24-1 to TRBJ2-1; 7 positions match TRBD2. Germline CDR1 reads KGHDR; CDR2 reads SFDVKD. The CDR3 has 13 amino acids. Germline trimming cut 9 bases from V and 1 base from J; bases unmatched to any gene: 2. Written as DNA, the CDR3 is TGTGCCACCGCGGGGGTTTCCTACAATGAGCAGTTCTTC. The encoded protein is CATAGVSYNEQFF.

This chain uses TRBV6-5 with TRBJ2-5; the match to TRBD1 covers 8 bases. The CDR3 loop spans 15 amino acids. The ends lost 5 bases at V and 6 bases at J; junction bases unmatched: 11. Germline V lookup: CDR1 MNHEY, CDR2 SVGAGI. The DNA of the CDR3 is TGTGCCAGCAGTCCCCCTGGACAGGGACGACAGACCCAGTACTTC. Translation gives CASSPPGQGRQTQYF.

There are a few counts of this clone. V usage is TRBV29-1 and J usage is TRBJ1-6, with a possible D match to TRBD1 (6 bases). V lost 6 bases to trimming and J lost 7 bases, with 13 bases between them. CDR1 is SQVTM, CDR2 ANQGSEA, per germline. This CDR3 spans 13 amino acids. The CDR3, as DNA: TGCAGCGTGGGGATCGACAGGAATTCACCCCTCCACTTT. This encodes CSVGIDRNSPLHF. The complete variable domain, with remaining parts taken from reference TRBV29-1 and TRBJ1-6, reads SAVISQKPSRDICQRGTSLTIQCQVDSQVTMMFWYRQQPGQSLTLIATANQGSEATYESGFVIDKFPISRPNLTFSTLTVSNMSPEDSSIYLCSVGIDRNSPLHFGNGTRLTVT.

The chain recombines TRBV19 with TRBJ1-1; D call uncertain. Germline values: CDR1 LNHDA, CDR2 SQIVND (reference sequence). V was shortened by 6 bases and J by 2 bases, with 10 bases between the two germline ends. This CDR3 is 13 amino acids long. This chain's CDR3 is CASSHATNTEAFF. The CDR3 DNA reads TGTGCCAGTAGCCATGCCACTAACACTGAAGCTTTCTTT.

The sample holds a few counts of this clone. The V call is TRBV30, the J call TRBJ1-1; the match to TRBD1 covers 8 bases. CDR1 is GTSNPN and CDR2 is SVGIG in the germline V gene (reference sequence). V trimming: 4 bases; J trimming: 8 bases; junction bases outside the gene matches: 3. The length of the CDR3 is 11 residues. CDR3 sequence: CAWKTGGEAFF. CDR3 DNA: TGTGCCTGGAAAACAGGGGGGGAAGCTTTCTTT.

This chain links TRBV6-5 with TRBJ2-3; D remains unclear. The CDR3 contains 14 residues. V lost 2 bases and J lost 1, with 7 bases in between. CDR1 and CDR2 from the germline V gene are MNHEY and SVGAGI. CDR3 amino acids: CASSYRGGTDTQYF. DNA for the CDR3: TGTGCCAGCAGTTACAGAGGAGGCACAGATACGCAGTATTTT.

J is TRBJ2-1 and V is TRBV10-3; D might be TRBD2 (6 bases). The CDR3 covers 14 residues. V shed 5 bases and J shed 0 bases, with 8 bases lying between them. Germline assignment: CDR1 ENHRY and CDR2 SYGVKD. In DNA form, the CDR3 reads TGTGCCATCAGTCGGGAGAGCTCCTACAATGAGCAGTTCTTC. This encodes CAISRESSYNEQFF.

This chain connects TRBV19 to TRBJ2-1; 14 nucleotides match TRBD2. This CDR3 comprises 18 residues. Unmatched junction bases numbered 14, after V lost 7 bases and J lost 6 bases. Germline values: CDR1 LNHDA, CDR2 SQIVND (reference sequence). The CDR3 nucleotides read TGTGCCAGTAAACAACACGTCGGGACTAGCGGGAGTGGCAATGAGCAGTTCTTC. It yields the protein CASKQHVGTSGSGNEQFF.

The chain is built from TRBV19 and TRBJ2-6; D perhaps matches TRBD1 (6 bases). Germline CDR1 LNHDA, CDR2 SQIVND (reference sequence). The CDR3 loop spans 18 amino acids. V lost 0 bases and J 2 bases, leaving 14 bases between the germline ends. CDR3 in amino acids: CASSIDPGDATGANVLTF. CDR3 nucleotide sequence: TGTGCCAGTAGTATAGACCCAGGGGACGCAACTGGGGCCAACGTCCTGACTTTC.

V usage is TRBV18 and J usage is TRBJ2-7; a weak D match, TRBD2 (5 bases). V was trimmed by 3 bases and J by 2 bases, leaving 8 bases between them. The CDR3 has 13 amino acids. Germline values: CDR1 KGHSH, CDR2 LQKENI. The CDR3 DNA follows: TGTGCCAGCTCACCTCGGGGAGCCTACGAGCAGTACTTC. Amino acid sequence: CASSPRGAYEQYF.

Note on this clone: This CDR3 is also generated by other DNA sequences in the sample. The chain recombines TRBV6-5 with TRBJ2-7, with 8 bases aligning to TRBD2. The CDR3 contains 15 residues. Losses at the gene ends were 0 bases for V and 1 base for J; bases not matched to a gene: 2. Germline V gene data show CDR1 as MNHEY and CDR2 as SVGAGI. The CDR3 reads CASSYSSGSSYEQYF. CDR3 in DNA: TGTGCCAGCAGTTACTCGAGCGGGAGTTCCTACGAGCAGTACTTC.

This chain uses TRBV18 with TRBJ1-1; no clear D. V was cut by 2 bases and J by 3 bases, with 13 bases left in between. This CDR3 region has 15 residues. Germline loops: CDR1 KGHSH, CDR2 LQKENI. The DNA for the CDR3 is TGTGCCAGCTCACCAGGCAACGCGGCATACACTGAAGCTTTCTTT. Its translation: CASSPGNAAYTEAFF. The variable domain in full, with the rest retrieved from reference TRBV18 and TRBJ1-1, is NAGVMQNPRHLVRRRGQEARLRCSPMKGHSHVYWYRQLPEEGLKFMVYLQKENIIDESGMPKERFSAEFPKEGPSILRIQQVVRGDSAAYFCASSPGNAAYTEAFFGQGTRLTVV.

This clone has a single count. The chain carries TRBV28 and TRBJ2-7, with TRBD1 as a possible D gene (6 bases). This CDR3 comprises 14 residues. Germline V gene sequence: CDR1 MDHEN, CDR2 SYDVKM. V lost 3 bases to trimming and J lost 1 base, with 10 bases between them. The DNA of the CDR3 is TGTGCCAGCAGTTTTGGGGGCGCATCCTACGAGCAGTACTTC. Translating gives CASSFGGASYEQYF.

V gene TRBV27 combines with J gene TRBJ1-2, with D possibly TRBD1 on 6 matching bases. The CDR3 is made up of 16 amino acids. CDR1 is MNHEY and CDR2 is SMNVEV in the germline V gene (reference sequence). Trimming removed 2 bases from V and 0 bases from J, with 13 bases in between. This CDR3 reads CASSLTRTATNYGYTF. CDR3 nucleotide sequence: TGTGCCAGCAGTTTAACCCGGACAGCTACTAACTATGGCTACACCTTC.

The rearrangement joins TRBV4-1 to TRBJ1-3; 7 bases line up with TRBD1. The CDR3 covers 15 residues. V lost 1 base, J lost 0 bases, and 0 bases stayed unmatched. Germline values: CDR1 MGHRA, CDR2 YSYEKL. The CDR3 protein is CASSQGDSSGNTIYF. CDR3 nucleotides: TGCGCCAGCAGCCAAGGGGACAGCTCTGGAAACACCATATATTTT.

This chain uses TRBV18 with TRBJ1-1; the match to TRBD1 covers 8 bases. J was trimmed by 1 base and V by 0 bases; bases with no gene match: 4. The CDR3 totals 16 residues. Germline V gene sequence: CDR1 KGHSH, CDR2 LQKENI. CDR3 DNA sequence: TGTGCCAGCTCACCACCCCAGGGGGCATGGAACACTGAAGCTTTCTTT. Protein: CASSPPQGAWNTEAFF. Together with reference TRBV18 and TRBJ1-1, the CDR3 gives the full variable domain: NAGVMQNPRHLVRRRGQEARLRCSPMKGHSHVYWYRQLPEEGLKFMVYLQKENIIDESGMPKERFSAEFPKEGPSILRIQQVVRGDSAAYFCASSPPQGAWNTEAFFGQGTRLTVV.